Here is one TCR beta chain with its context. Data came from immunoSEQ multiplex PCR; TCRdb stores just in-frame clones and leaves some out. The table lists roughly 350,000 clones, roughly 86% of them singletons. Enrolled during active infection, Seattle patients were then followed longitudinally. Germline loops: CDR1 PRHDT, CDR2 FYEKMQ (reference sequence). CDR3 size: 13 residues. V was trimmed by 7 bases and J by 7 bases, leaving 17 bases between them. The data belong to a study of blood T cell repertoires in COVID-19. Study at large: The United States, Italy and Spain supplied acute and convalescent COVID-19 samples. Nucleic acid was either cDNA or gDNA, and it came from T cells, B-cell-depleted T cells, or PBMCs.

This TCR was sampled from a woman aged 25-40 years with COVID-19, enrolled during active disease. The sequencing input was peripheral blood. This rearrangement joins TRBV13 to TRBJ2-7, with D perhaps TRBD2 (6 bases). CDR3 DNA sequence: TGTGCCAGCACCCGACGCGGGGACTCAGAGCAGTACTTC. Residues: CASTRRGDSEQYF.